The T cell receptor beta chain described here comes from a study of T cells after yellow fever vaccination (dated by TCRdb to the late 2010s). Looking at the study overall: The SMART-Seq v4 Ultra Low Input RNA kit was used to prepare libraries from fractions with low cell numbers. To follow T-cell clones before and after primary and booster YFV17D yellow fever vaccination, bulk TCR alpha and beta repertoires were sequenced over time. Two healthy male donors made up the cohort, one aged 18 to 30 years and the other aged 30 to 40 years. Bulk PBMC replicates and cell subsets were isolated from blood drawn at multiple timepoints before and after both primary and secondary immunization. What the study reported, not specific to this receptor: Most clones expanded after primary vaccination (around 97% of CD4 and 88% of CD8) were re-detected after the booster, suggesting that broad memory maintenance occurred. A small share of clonotypes occurred in both CD4 and CD8 compartments, likely arising from convergent recombination. Compared with the primary T-cell response, the secondary T-cell response was weaker but faster, peaking on day 5 rather than day 15. FACS-sorted repertoires could contain abundant contaminating clonotypes from the bulk population, so computational filtering was required. Because only two donors were included in the study, the extent to which the findings can be generalized is limited.

The CDR3 starts with the cysteine, ends with the phenylalanine, and has 16 residues. The DNA shown is the 48-base CDR3, in frame from base 1. The trim is 5 bases for V and 7 bases for J, with a gap of 23 bases between the germline ends. The CDR1 and CDR2 encoded by the germline V gene are MDHEN and SYDVKM. This specimen's treatment or condition label, interpreted: live attenuated yellow fever vaccine strain. At each blood-draw timepoint, two biological replicates of bulk PBMCs were obtained. PBMCs were isolated from peripheral blood using a standard Ficoll-Paque protocol. RNA was extracted with TriZol from bulk PBMCs, CD4 and CD8 fractions, and dextramer-positive and dextramer-negative fractions. With respect to this clonotype: It lacks a known antigen. No base qualities exist here, and no much larger clone lies one base off it.

TCR cDNA was synthesized by 5'RACE template switching, through which a universal primer site and unique molecular identifiers were introduced. cDNA synthesis was primed from both the TCR alpha and TCR beta constant segments. Libraries were amplified in two PCR steps, with sample barcodes and sequencing adapters added in the second step. Libraries were sequenced on Illumina HiSeq 2500 (2x100 bp) or NovaSeq (2x150 bp). In the source study's methods: Demultiplexing of reads and collapsing into UMI consensus sequences were performed with MIGEC, and V(D)J alignment was carried out with MiXCR. Using edgeR on replicate PBMC samples, clonotypes were called vaccine-responding if FDR was below 0.01 and the log2 fold change was above 5 up to day 15. CD4 or CD8 identity was assigned to each bulk clonotype according to whether the clonotype was present at higher abundance in the sequenced CD4 repertoire or the sequenced CD8 repertoire. TCRdb trimmed public reads at Q25 via fastp, called clones via MiXCR and kept in-frame beta chains. Under each unique CDR3 protein, matching rows form one entry showing the most common genes and DNA. The V and J calls were not made by the authors but by TCRdb's processing. The table for this sample lists more than 350,000 distinct CDR3 sequences; roughly 10% of them were counted only once. Roughly 18% of the sample is taken by the ten largest.

The rearranged chain carries TRBV28 and TRBJ2-5; the D gene is possibly TRBD2, with 5 bases matching. The sequence was collected from a man aged 18 to 30 who received the YFV17D yellow fever vaccine. The input for sequencing was PBMCs, taken on the day of the first yellow fever vaccination. The DNA sequence is as follows: TGTGCCAGCAGTCCCCCCCTGCGGCGGGTCCGACGGACCCAGTACTTC. Translated, it gives CASSPPLRRVRRTQYF.